This TCR beta chain was recovered during a study of shared clonotypes between healthy human individuals. The study's findings and limits: Though the depth was large, rarefaction showed that sorted-subset sequencing was incomplete.

Only Caucasian adults living in Nashville, Tennessee made up the donor group. With V trimmed by 0 bases and J by 6 bases, 5 bases remained unmatched. Per germline, CDR1 ENHRY and CDR2 SYGVKD. This CDR3 has 16 residues. Of note for this clone: Its antigen is currently unknown.

Data came from immunoSEQ multiplex PCR; TCRdb stores just in-frame clones and leaves some out. The data show around 2.1 million clones, around 95% seen once. The chain has TRBV10-3 and TRBJ2-2; TRBD2 matches 9 bases. Sequences were obtained from naive CD4+ T cells sorted from blood. Described subset: CD45RA+ positively selected. This TCR came from a young man in good health. CDR3 DNA: TGTGCCATCAGTGAGTCTTTTGAGCGGGAGGCCGGGGAGCTGTTTTTT. Translation gives CAISESFEREAGELFF.